This TCR beta chain was recovered during a study of T cell responses to AZD1222 COVID-19 vaccine. This CDR3 has 13 amino acids. Germline V gives CDR1 MNHEY, CDR2 SVGEGT. Trimming removed 1 base at V and 6 bases at J, with 7 bases between. Sequencing was performed with immunoSEQ multiplex PCR; in TCRdb, only in-frame clones are kept and a portion is missing. There are 40,000 to 65,000 clones in the sample; approximately 84% occur only once, and 27% lies in the top ten. The sample holds one count of this clone. The chain uses TRBV6-2 or TRBV6-3 and TRBJ2-1, with D uncertain. Source: peripheral blood, taken on day 0 of AZD1222 vaccination. The sequence was obtained from an adult in good health. In DNA, the CDR3 is TGTGCCAGCAGTTACTTCGGACCCAATGAGCAGTTCTTC. Protein product: CASSYFGPNEQFF.